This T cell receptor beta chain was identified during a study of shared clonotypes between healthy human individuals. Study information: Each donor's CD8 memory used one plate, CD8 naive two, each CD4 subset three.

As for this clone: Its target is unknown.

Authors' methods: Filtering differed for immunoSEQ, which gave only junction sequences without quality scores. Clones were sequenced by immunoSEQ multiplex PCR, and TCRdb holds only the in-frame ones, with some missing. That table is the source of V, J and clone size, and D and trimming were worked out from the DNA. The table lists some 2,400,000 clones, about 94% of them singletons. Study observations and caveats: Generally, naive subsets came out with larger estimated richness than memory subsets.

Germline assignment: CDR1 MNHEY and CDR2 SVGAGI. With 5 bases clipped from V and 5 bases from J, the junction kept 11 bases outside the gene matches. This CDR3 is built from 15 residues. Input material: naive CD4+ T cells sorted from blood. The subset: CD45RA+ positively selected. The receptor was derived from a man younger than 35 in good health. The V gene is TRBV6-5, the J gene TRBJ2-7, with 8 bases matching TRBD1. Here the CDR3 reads CASSILDRGRNEQYF. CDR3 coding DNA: TGTGCCAGCAGTATCCTCGACAGGGGTAGGAACGAGCAGTACTTC.